These 13 T cell receptor beta chains were all obtained from the same sample, sequenced in a study of blood T cells in healthy people across ages. It was with a sample-barcoded 5' primer and a J-beta primer mix that a second PCR of roughly 6 to 11 cycles was run. TCRdb analysed the 5' RACE reads with MiXCR anew, one entry per CDR3 protein. The sample holds hundreds of thousands of distinct CDR3 sequences, roughly two fifths seen once. The sample consisted of blood. These receptors were obtained from a man older than 75 in good health.

This clonotype was detected a few times. The chain carries TRBV9 and TRBJ2-4; no definite D call. Germline V CDR1 and CDR2: SGDLS, YYNGEE. CDR3 length: 16 amino acids. V lost 0 bases and J lost 0, with 10 bases in between. CDR3 protein: CASSVVLLLAKNIQYF. The CDR3 nucleotides are TGTGCCAGCAGCGTAGTCCTACTTCTAGCCAAAAACATTCAGTACTTC. The full variable domain, rest sourced from reference TRBV9 and TRBJ2-4, is DSGVTQTPKHLITATGQRVTLRCSPRSGDLSVYWYQQSLDQGLQFLIQYYNGEERAKGNILERFSAQQFPDLHSELNLSSLELGDSALYFCASSVVLLLAKNIQYFGAGTRLSVL.

The chain joins TRBV9 to TRBJ2-4; D not resolved. CDR1 is SGDLS, CDR2 YYNGEE, per germline. The germline V and J ends were trimmed by 0 bases and 0 bases, with 10 bases remaining between them. CDR3 size: 16 residues. Here the CDR3 DNA reads TGTGCCAGCAGCGTAGAACTATCTGGAGCCAAAAACATTCAGTACTTC. Amino acid sequence: CASSVELSGAKNIQYF. The full variable domain, completed using reference TRBV9 and TRBJ2-4, is DSGVTQTPKHLITATGQRVTLRCSPRSGDLSVYWYQQSLDQGLQFLIQYYNGEERAKGNILERFSAQQFPDLHSELNLSSLELGDSALYFCASSVELSGAKNIQYFGAGTRLSVL.

The V and J genes are TRBV3-1 and TRBJ2-7, with 8 bases identical to TRBD1. The germline gives CDR1 LGHDT, CDR2 YNNKEL (reference sequence). J gave up 3 bases and V 2 bases, and 6 bases lay outside the gene matches. There are 15 residues in the CDR3. CDR3 loop: CASSQSVDRVYEQYF. The CDR3 nucleotides read TGTGCCAGCAGCCAAAGTGTGGACAGGGTCTACGAGCAGTACTTC.

The rearrangement links TRBV12-3 or TRBV12-4 to TRBJ2-7, with 7 bases aligning to TRBD1. This CDR3 contains 14 residues. J gave up 4 bases and V 4 bases, and 7 bases lay outside the gene matches. CDR3 sequence (DNA): TGTGCCAGCAGTTCGAGACAGGGCCTATACGAGCAGTACTTC. Encoded protein: CASSSRQGLYEQYF.

The chain has TRBV11-3 and TRBJ2-1; 8 nucleotides agree with TRBD2. From germline, CDR1 is SGHNT and CDR2 YENEEA. Trimming at V came to 1 base and at J to 4 bases, leaving 9 bases not matched to a gene. CDR3 size: 17 residues. CDR3 in amino acids: CASSLGEGGRQYNEQFF. The DNA for the CDR3 is TGTGCCAGCAGCTTAGGAGAGGGCGGGAGGCAGTACAATGAGCAGTTCTTC.

This chain connects TRBV3-1 to TRBJ2-3; 8 bases are shared with TRBD1. This CDR3 contains 15 residues. CDR1 and CDR2 (germline): LGHDT, YNNKEL (reference sequence). J was trimmed by 2 bases and V by 9 bases; bases with no gene match: 10. This CDR3 is CASSLDRVHTDTQYF. In DNA form, the CDR3 reads TGTGCCAGTTCATTGGACAGGGTTCACACAGATACGCAGTATTTT.

The sample holds a few counts of this clonotype. V and J are TRBV7-3 and TRBJ2-1; 9 bases are shared with TRBD2. Germline V gene data show CDR1 as SGHTA and CDR2 as FQGTGA. V gave up 5 bases and J gave up 6 bases; unmatched junction bases: 5. The CDR3 extends over 14 amino acids. The CDR3 region is CASSVAGGPNEQFF. In DNA, the CDR3 is TGTGCCAGCAGCGTCGCGGGAGGGCCCAATGAGCAGTTCTTC.

The genes are TRBV20-1 and TRBJ2-7, with 9 bases lining up with TRBD1. The germline gives CDR1 DFQATT, CDR2 SNEGSKA (reference sequence). The CDR3 sequence is 17 residues long. V gave up 5 bases and J gave up 4 bases; unmatched junction bases: 18. The CDR3 spells CSARDVTRDRVSYEQYF. The CDR3 coding sequence is TGCAGTGCTCGTGACGTTACCCGGGACAGGGTAAGTTACGAGCAGTACTTC.

V and J are TRBV4-2 and TRBJ2-5, with 9 bases lining up with TRBD1. V was clipped by 1 base and J by 0 bases; unmatched bases: 6. This CDR3 comprises 17 residues. Germline V gene data show CDR1 as LGHNA and CDR2 as YNFKEQ. The CDR3 DNA reads as TGTGCCAGCAGCCAAGGCCCGACAGGGGGGAACCAAGAGACCCAGTACTTC. It translates to CASSQGPTGGNQETQYF.

This clonotype has just a few counts. The chain uses TRBV5-6 and TRBJ2-3, with D perhaps TRBD2 (6 bases). Germline assignment: CDR1 SGHDT and CDR2 YYEEEE. V lost 3 bases and J lost 2, with 10 bases in between. The CDR3 totals 14 residues. In DNA form, the CDR3 reads TGTGCCAGCAGCTCGGGCGGGATCACAGATACGCAGTATTTT. This gives the protein CASSSGGITDTQYF.

The chain is built from TRBV24-1 and TRBJ2-1; D possibly uses TRBD1 or TRBD2 (5 bases each). The length of the CDR3 is 15 residues. Germline V gene data show CDR1 as KGHDR and CDR2 as SFDVKD. Trimming cost V 5 bases and J 3 bases, with 13 bases left between them. CDR3 in amino acids: CATSAPLGDYNEQFF. The CDR3, as DNA: TGTGCCACCAGTGCCCCCTTGGGGGACTACAATGAGCAGTTCTTC.

This clonotype was counted ten times or more. The rearrangement uses TRBV20-1 and TRBJ1-2, with D maybe TRBD1 (6 bases). This CDR3 comprises 12 residues. Per germline, CDR1 DFQATT and CDR2 SNEGSKA (reference sequence). The germline V and J ends were trimmed by 5 bases and 2 bases, with 9 bases remaining between them. The CDR3 DNA follows: TGCAGTGCTGCGGGACACAACTATGGCTACACCTTC. Protein product: CSAAGHNYGYTF.

The gene calls are TRBV29-1 and TRBJ2-5; no reliable D call. The ends were cut back, 2 bases at V and 0 bases at J, with 16 bases in the middle. The CDR3 loop spans 16 amino acids. CDR1 is SQVTM, CDR2 ANQGSEA, per germline. In DNA form, the CDR3 reads TGCAGCGTTGAACCAAACCGTGGCTCGTACCAAGAGACCCAGTACTTC. This encodes CSVEPNRGSYQETQYF.